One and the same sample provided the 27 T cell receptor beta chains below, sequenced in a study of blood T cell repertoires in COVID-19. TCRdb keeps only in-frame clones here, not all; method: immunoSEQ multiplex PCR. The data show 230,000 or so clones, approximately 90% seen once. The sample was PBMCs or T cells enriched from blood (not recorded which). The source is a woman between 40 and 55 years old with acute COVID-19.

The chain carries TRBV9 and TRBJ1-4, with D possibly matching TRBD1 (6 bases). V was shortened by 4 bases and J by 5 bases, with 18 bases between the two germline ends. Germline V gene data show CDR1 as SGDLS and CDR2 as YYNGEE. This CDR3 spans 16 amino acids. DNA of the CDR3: TGTGCCAGCAGCCCCTATGGTACAGGGCAGAATGAAAAACTGTTTTTT. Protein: CASSPYGTGQNEKLFF. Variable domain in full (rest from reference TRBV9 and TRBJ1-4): DSGVTQTPKHLITATGQRVTLRCSPRSGDLSVYWYQQSLDQGLQFLIQYYNGEERAKGNILERFSAQQFPDLHSELNLSSLELGDSALYFCASSPYGTGQNEKLFFGSGTQLSVL.

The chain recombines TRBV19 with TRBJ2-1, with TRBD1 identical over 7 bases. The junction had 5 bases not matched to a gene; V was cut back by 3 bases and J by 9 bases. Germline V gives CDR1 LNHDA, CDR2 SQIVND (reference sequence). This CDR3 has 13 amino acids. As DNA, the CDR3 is TGTGCCAGTAGTATGGTAGGGGGCGGTGAGCAGTTCTTC. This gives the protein CASSMVGGGEQFF. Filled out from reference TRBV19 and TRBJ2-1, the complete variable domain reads DGGITQSPKYLFRKEGQNVTLSCEQNLNHDAMYWYRQDPGQGLRLIYYSQIVNDFQKGDIAEGYSVSREKKESFPLTVTSAQKNPTAFYLCASSMVGGGEQFFGPGTRLTVL.

The CDR3 sequence is CASVAPGGFQPQHF. For the CDR3, the DNA is TGTGCCAGCGTGGCCCCAGGGGGCTTTCAGCCCCAGCATTTT. The rearrangement joins TRBV2 to TRBJ1-5; TRBD1 agrees at 8 bases. V was clipped by 8 bases and J by 6 bases; unmatched bases: 9. Germline CDR1 is SNHLY and CDR2 is FYNNEI. The CDR3 has 14 amino acids. The entire variable domain, with the rest obtained from reference TRBV2 and TRBJ1-5, is as follows: EPEVTQTPSHQVTQMGQEVILRCVPISNHLYFYWYRQILGQKVEFLVSFYNNEISEKSEIFDDQFSVERPDGSNFTLKIRSTKLEDSAMYFCASVAPGGFQPQHFGDGTRLSIL.

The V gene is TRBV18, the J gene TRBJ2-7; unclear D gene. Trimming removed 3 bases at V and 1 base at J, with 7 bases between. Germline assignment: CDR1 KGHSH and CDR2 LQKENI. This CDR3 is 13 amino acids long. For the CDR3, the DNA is TGTGCCAGCTCACCGCTGACTTCCTACGAGCAGTACGTC. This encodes CASSPLTSYEQYV.

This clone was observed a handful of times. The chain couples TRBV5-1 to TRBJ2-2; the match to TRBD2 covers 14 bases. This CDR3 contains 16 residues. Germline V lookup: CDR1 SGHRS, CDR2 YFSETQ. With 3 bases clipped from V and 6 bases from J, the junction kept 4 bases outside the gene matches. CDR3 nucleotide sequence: TGCGCCAGCAGCTGGAGGACTAGCGGGAGGTCCGGGGAGCTGTTTTTT. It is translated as CASSWRTSGRSGELFF.

The CDR3 region has the DNA TGTGCCAGCAGCTTTGGGACGGGGGTCCAAGAGACCCAGTACTTC. Translated: CASSFGTGVQETQYF. This chain links TRBV7-2 with TRBJ2-5, with D possibly matching TRBD2 (6 bases). The CDR3 runs 15 residues. The germline V and J ends were trimmed by 3 bases and 1 base, with 12 bases remaining between them. Per germline, CDR1 SGHTA and CDR2 FQGNSA.

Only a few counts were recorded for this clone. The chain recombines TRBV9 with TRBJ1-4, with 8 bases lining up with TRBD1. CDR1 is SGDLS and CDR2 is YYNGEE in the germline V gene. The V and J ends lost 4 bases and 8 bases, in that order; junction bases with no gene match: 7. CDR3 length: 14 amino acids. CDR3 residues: CASSRGQGGEKLFF. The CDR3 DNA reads TGTGCCAGCAGCCGAGGACAGGGCGGCGAAAAACTGTTTTTT.

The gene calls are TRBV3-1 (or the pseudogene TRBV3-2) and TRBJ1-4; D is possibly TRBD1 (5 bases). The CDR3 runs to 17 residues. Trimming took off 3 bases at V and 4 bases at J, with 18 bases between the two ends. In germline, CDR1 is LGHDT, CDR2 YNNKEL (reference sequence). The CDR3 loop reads CASSHFSAGRINEKLFF. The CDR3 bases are TGTGCCAGCAGCCACTTCTCTGCGGGACGGATTAATGAAAAACTGTTTTTT.

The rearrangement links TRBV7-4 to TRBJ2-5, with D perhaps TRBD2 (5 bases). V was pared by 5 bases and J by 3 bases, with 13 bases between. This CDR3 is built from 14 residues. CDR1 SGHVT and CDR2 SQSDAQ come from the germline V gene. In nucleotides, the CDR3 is TGTGCCAGCAGCGTCCTTCCAGCGGAAGAGACCCAGTACTTC. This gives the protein CASSVLPAEETQYF.

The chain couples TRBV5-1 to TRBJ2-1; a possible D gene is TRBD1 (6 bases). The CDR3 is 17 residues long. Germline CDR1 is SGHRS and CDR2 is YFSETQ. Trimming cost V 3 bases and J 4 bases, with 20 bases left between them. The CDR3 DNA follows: TGCGCCAGCAGCTCCCTAACCAGGGCAGGGGCTTACAATGAGCAGTTCTTC. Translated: CASSSLTRAGAYNEQFF.

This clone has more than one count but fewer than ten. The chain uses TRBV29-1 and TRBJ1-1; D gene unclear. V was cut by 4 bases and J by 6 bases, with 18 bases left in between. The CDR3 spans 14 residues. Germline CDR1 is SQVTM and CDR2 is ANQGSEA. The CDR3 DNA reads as TGCAGCGTTGGGGGTGGACTGGGCGTCGCTGAAGCTTTCTTT. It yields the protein CSVGGGLGVAEAFF. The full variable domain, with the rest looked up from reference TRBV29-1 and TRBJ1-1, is SAVISQKPSRDICQRGTSLTIQCQVDSQVTMMFWYRQQPGQSLTLIATANQGSEATYESGFVIDKFPISRPNLTFSTLTVSNMSPEDSSIYLCSVGGGLGVAEAFFGQGTRLTVV.

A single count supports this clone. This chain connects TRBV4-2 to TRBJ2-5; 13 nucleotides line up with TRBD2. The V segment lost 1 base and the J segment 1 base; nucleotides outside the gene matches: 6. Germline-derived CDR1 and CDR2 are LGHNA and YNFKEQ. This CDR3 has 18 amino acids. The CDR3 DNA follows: TGTGCCAGCAGCCAAGGGACTAGCGGGGGTATAATCCAAGAGACCCAGTACTTC. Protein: CASSQGTSGGIIQETQYF.

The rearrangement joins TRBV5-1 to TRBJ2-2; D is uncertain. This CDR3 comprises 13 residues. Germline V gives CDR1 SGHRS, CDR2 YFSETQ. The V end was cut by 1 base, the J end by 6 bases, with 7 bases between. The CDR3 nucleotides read TGCGCCAGCAGCTTGTCATCGGCCGGGGAGCTGTTTTTT. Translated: CASSLSSAGELFF.

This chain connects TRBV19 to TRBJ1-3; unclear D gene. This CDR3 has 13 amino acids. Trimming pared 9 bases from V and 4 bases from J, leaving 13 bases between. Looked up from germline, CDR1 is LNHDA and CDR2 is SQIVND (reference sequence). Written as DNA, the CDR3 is TGTGCCAGCAAAAAAGCTTCGGGAAACACCATATATTTT. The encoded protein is CASKKASGNTIYF.

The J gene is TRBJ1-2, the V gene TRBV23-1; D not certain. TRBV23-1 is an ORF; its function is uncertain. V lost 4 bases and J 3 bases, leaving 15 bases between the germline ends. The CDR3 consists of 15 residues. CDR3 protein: CASSLRVASDYGYTF. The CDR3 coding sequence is TGCGCCAGCAGTCTGCGGGTTGCCTCTGACTATGGCTACACCTTC.

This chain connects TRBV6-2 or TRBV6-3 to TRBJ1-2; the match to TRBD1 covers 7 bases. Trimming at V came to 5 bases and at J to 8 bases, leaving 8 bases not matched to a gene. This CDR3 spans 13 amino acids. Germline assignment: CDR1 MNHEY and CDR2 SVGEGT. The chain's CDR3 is CASSGYRGAGYTF. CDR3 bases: TGTGCCAGCAGTGGGTACAGGGGCGCCGGCTACACCTTC.

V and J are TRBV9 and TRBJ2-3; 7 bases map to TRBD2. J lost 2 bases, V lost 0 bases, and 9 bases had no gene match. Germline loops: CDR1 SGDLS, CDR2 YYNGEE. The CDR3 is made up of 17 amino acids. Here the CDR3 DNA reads TGTGCCAGCAGCGTAGAAGGGGCGCTAGCGGTCACAGATACGCAGTATTTT. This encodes CASSVEGALAVTDTQYF.

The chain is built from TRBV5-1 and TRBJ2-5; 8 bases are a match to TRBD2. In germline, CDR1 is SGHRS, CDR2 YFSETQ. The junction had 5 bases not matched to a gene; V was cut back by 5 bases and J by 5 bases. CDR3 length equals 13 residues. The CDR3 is CASSWTSRETQYF. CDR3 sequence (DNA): TGCGCCAGCAGTTGGACTAGCCGCGAGACCCAGTACTTC.

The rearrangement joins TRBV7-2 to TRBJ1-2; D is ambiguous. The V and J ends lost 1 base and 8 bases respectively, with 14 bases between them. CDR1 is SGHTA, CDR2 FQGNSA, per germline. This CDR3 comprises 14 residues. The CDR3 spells CASSLDPGLYGYTF. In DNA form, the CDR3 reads TGTGCCAGCAGCTTAGATCCAGGTCTCTACGGCTACACCTTC.

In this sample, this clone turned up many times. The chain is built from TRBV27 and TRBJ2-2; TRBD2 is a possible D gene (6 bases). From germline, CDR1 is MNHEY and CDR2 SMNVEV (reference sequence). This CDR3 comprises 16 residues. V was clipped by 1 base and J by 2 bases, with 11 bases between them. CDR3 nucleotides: TGTGCCAGCAGTTTATTCCCCGGGGGAAACACCGGGGAGCTGTTTTTT. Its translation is CASSLFPGGNTGELFF.

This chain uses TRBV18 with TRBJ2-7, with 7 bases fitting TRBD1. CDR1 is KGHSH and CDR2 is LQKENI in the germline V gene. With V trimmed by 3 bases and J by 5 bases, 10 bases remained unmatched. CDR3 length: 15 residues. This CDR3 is CASSPLDRLKDEQYF. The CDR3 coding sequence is TGTGCCAGCTCACCGTTGGACAGGCTGAAGGACGAGCAGTACTTC.

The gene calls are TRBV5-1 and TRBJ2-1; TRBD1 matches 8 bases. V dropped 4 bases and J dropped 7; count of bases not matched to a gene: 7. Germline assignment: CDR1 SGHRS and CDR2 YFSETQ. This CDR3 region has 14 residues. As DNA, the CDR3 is TGCGCCAGCAGCACCGGACAGGGTGGGAATGAGCAGTTCTTC. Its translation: CASSTGQGGNEQFF.

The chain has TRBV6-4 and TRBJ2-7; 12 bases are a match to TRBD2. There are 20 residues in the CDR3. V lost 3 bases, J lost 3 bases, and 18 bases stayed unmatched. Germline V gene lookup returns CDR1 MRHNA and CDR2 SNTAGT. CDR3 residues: CASSELGTSGWRIQGYEQYV. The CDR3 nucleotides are TGTGCCAGCAGTGAGCTCGGGACTAGCGGGTGGAGGATACAAGGCTACGAGCAGTACGTC.

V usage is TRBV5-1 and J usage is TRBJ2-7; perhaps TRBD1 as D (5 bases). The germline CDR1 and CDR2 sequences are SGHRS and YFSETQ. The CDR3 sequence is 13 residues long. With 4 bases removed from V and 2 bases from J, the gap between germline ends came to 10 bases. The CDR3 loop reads CASSLTGTYEQYF. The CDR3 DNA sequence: TGCGCCAGCAGCCTAACAGGTACCTACGAGCAGTACTTC.

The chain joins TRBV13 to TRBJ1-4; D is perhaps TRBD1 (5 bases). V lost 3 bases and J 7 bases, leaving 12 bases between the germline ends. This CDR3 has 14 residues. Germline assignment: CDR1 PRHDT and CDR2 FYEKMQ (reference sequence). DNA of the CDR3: TGTGCCAGCAGCTTCCGGCAGGGCCCTGAAAAACTGTTTTTT. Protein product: CASSFRQGPEKLFF.

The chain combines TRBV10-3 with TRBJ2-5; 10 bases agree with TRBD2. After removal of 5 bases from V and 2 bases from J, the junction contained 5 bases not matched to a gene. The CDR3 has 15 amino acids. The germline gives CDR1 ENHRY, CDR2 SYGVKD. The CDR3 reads CAISRGLAEQETQYF. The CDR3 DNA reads TGTGCCATCAGTCGCGGACTAGCGGAACAAGAGACCCAGTACTTC.

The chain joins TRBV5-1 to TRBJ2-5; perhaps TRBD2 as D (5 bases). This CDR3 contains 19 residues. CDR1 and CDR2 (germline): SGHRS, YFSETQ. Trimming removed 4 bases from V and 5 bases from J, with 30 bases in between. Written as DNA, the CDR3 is TGCGCCAGCAGCCCCCGGGATAAAACAGCAGAGGGCCTTCGGGAGACCCAGTACTTC. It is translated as CASSPRDKTAEGLRETQYF.